These 24 T cell receptor beta chains originate from one sample sequenced in a study of blood T cells in healthy people across ages. Combining a sample-barcoded 5' primer with a J-beta primer mix, a second PCR ran for 7 to 11 cycles. TCRdb re-analysed the 5' RACE reads in MiXCR, keeping a single row per CDR3 protein. Of 450,000 to 600,000 distinct CDR3 sequences listed, around a quarter are singletons. These data were also reused for a study on T cells of mothers and their children.

Sequencing was done on a sample of blood. All receptors come from a boy younger than 10 in good health.

The rearrangement joins TRBV6-5 to TRBJ2-1; D gene ambiguous. CDR3 length equals 12 residues. Per germline, CDR1 MNHEY and CDR2 SVGAGI. V shed 6 bases and J shed 9 bases, with 12 bases lying between them. The DNA for the CDR3 is TGTGCCAGCAGATCCCCCTCCGGTGAGCAGTTCTTC. It is translated as CASRSPSGEQFF.

This chain connects TRBV4-3 to TRBJ2-1; 10 nucleotides align to TRBD2. The V gene's germline CDR1 is LGHNA and CDR2 YSLEER. The CDR3 extends over 18 amino acids. The junction had 9 bases not matched to a gene; V was cut back by 0 bases and J by 4 bases. The CDR3 coding sequence is TGCGCCAGCAGCCAAGAAAGGCCAGCGGGAGGGTTTTACAATGAGCAGTTCTTC. Amino acid sequence: CASSQERPAGGFYNEQFF.

This clonotype was picked up a small number of times. The rearrangement links TRBV3-1 to TRBJ1-2; D remains ambiguous. V lost 1 base, J lost 5 bases, and 11 bases lay in between. The length of the CDR3 is 14 residues. In germline, CDR1 is LGHDT, CDR2 YNNKEL (reference sequence). CDR3 sequence: CASSQGIIGYGYTF. CDR3 bases: TGTGCCAGCAGCCAAGGAATAATAGGATATGGCTACACCTTC.

V gene TRBV4-2 combines with J gene TRBJ2-5, with TRBD1 matching 8 bases. V lost 1 base to trimming and J lost 4 bases; unmatched junction nucleotides: 5. This CDR3 comprises 15 residues. Germline V gene lookup returns CDR1 LGHNA and CDR2 YNFKEQ. CDR3 protein: CASSQVQGARETQYF. CDR3 nucleotide sequence: TGTGCCAGCAGCCAAGTGCAGGGGGCGAGAGAGACCCAGTACTTC.

This clonotype has only a few counts. This chain links TRBV5-1 with TRBJ2-7, with 7 positions matching TRBD2. CDR3 size: 13 residues. Losses at the gene ends were 1 base for V and 4 bases for J; bases not matched to a gene: 2. The germline CDR1 and CDR2 sequences are SGHRS and YFSETQ. DNA of the CDR3: TGCGCCAGCAGCTTGACTAGCGAATACGAGCAGTACTTC. This translates into CASSLTSEYEQYF.

This clonotype has ten or more counts. The V gene is TRBV18, the J gene TRBJ1-5; no firm D call. V lost 3 bases and J 2 bases, leaving 14 bases between the germline ends. The germline V gene encodes CDR1 KGHSH and CDR2 LQKENI. This CDR3 contains 16 residues. DNA for the CDR3: TGTGCCAGCTCACCTTTGGGAGACGTACGCAATCAGCCCCAGCATTTT. Its protein product is CASSPLGDVRNQPQHF.

The chain joins TRBV6-1 to TRBJ2-5, with D possibly TRBD1 on 6 matching bases. The end of the DNA fits TRBJ2-7 better, so the J call may be wrong. The CDR3 runs to 13 residues. Germline V gene sequence: CDR1 MNHNS, CDR2 SASEGT. The CDR3 loop is CAGSSAGVYEQYF. DNA for the CDR3: TGTGCCGGCTCCAGTGCAGGGGTCTACGAGCAGTACTTC.

The V gene is TRBV20-1, the J gene TRBJ2-5; 13 nucleotides agree with TRBD2. The germline V gene has CDR1 DFQATT and CDR2 SNEGSKA (reference sequence). Trimming at V came to 1 base and at J to 5 bases, leaving 7 bases not matched to a gene. The CDR3 has 16 residues. CDR3 sequence (DNA): TGCAGTGCTAGAGGGACTAGCGGGAGAACCCAGGAGACCCAGTACTTC. Its translation is CSARGTSGRTQETQYF.

The V and J genes are TRBV7-9 and TRBJ2-3, with 12 bases aligning to TRBD2. CDR3 length: 17 amino acids. Trimming cost V 5 bases and J 3 bases; bases outside gene matches: 9. CDR1 and CDR2 (germline): SEHNR, FQNEAQ (reference sequence). As DNA, the CDR3 is TGTGCCAGCAGCAGACCGCCGGGACTAGCGGGTACAGATACGCAGTATTTT. Its protein is CASSRPPGLAGTDTQYF.

The chain links TRBV10-3 to TRBJ1-4; tentatively, D is TRBD1 (5 bases). Germline V CDR1 and CDR2: ENHRY, SYGVKD. The CDR3 length is 12 residues. V was cut by 6 bases and J by 8 bases, with 10 bases left in between. The CDR3 loop reads CAISPGDEKLFF. The CDR3 DNA reads as TGTGCCATCAGCCCCGGGGACGAAAAACTGTTTTTT.

Remarks on this clonotype: A junction boundary mismatches the germline segment, possibly from a read error. V is TRBV5-1 and J is TRBJ1-2, with TRBD1 matching over 8 bases. There are 15 residues in the CDR3. Germline CDR1 is SGHRS and CDR2 is YFSETQ. CDR3 nucleotide sequence: TGCGCCAGTAGCTTGACAGGGGTCGCCGACTATGGCTACACCTTC. Amino acid sequence: CASSLTGVADYGYTF.

This clonotype was recorded many times. This rearrangement joins TRBV29-1 to TRBJ2-1; D possibly uses TRBD1 or TRBD2 (6 bases each). Germline V gene lookup returns CDR1 SQVTM and CDR2 ANQGSEA. The CDR3 has 11 residues. V was clipped by 5 bases and J by 8 bases, with 10 bases between them. CDR3 coding DNA: TGCAGCGTTAAACGGGGGCATGAGCAGTTCTTC. As protein: CSVKRGHEQFF.

This clonotype has more than one count but fewer than ten. This rearrangement joins TRBV9 to TRBJ2-2; D possibly corresponds to TRBD2 (7 bases). Between the trimmed V and J ends, which lost 4 bases and 3 bases, there was a span of 22 bases. The CDR3 length is 18 residues. Germline V gene lookup returns CDR1 SGDLS and CDR2 YYNGEE. The CDR3 spells CASSLHARLGGDTGELFF. The CDR3 DNA sequence: TGTGCCAGCAGCCTCCACGCCCGACTAGGGGGGGACACCGGGGAGCTGTTTTTT.

In this sample, this clonotype turned up a few times. The rearrangement links TRBV6-5 to TRBJ2-5, with D tentatively TRBD2 (6 bases). This CDR3 comprises 16 residues. Germline loops: CDR1 MNHEY, CDR2 SVGAGI. Trimming removed 2 bases at V and 2 bases at J, with 15 bases between. The CDR3 DNA reads TGTGCCAGCAGTTACGGGCTAGCGCCTTCTCAAGAGACCCAGTACTTC. As protein: CASSYGLAPSQETQYF.

This clonotype was observed a few times. This chain joins TRBV29-1 and TRBJ2-5; D not resolved. This CDR3 has 11 residues. Per germline, CDR1 SQVTM and CDR2 ANQGSEA. Trimming cost V 2 bases and J 4 bases, with 5 bases left between them. The CDR3 spells CSVESRETQYF. Written as DNA, the CDR3 is TGCAGCGTTGAATCGAGAGAGACCCAGTACTTC.

The CDR3 region has the DNA TGCAGTGCTGCCGGGACGGAGGGGACAGAGACCCAGTACTTC. Its protein product is CSAAGTEGTETQYF. The chain is built from TRBV20-1 and TRBJ2-5, with D perhaps TRBD2 (6 bases). CDR3 size: 14 residues. Germline V lookup: CDR1 DFQATT, CDR2 SNEGSKA (reference sequence). V shed 5 bases and J shed 4 bases, with 17 bases lying between them.

This clonotype came up a few times. V and J are TRBV12-3 or TRBV12-4 and TRBJ2-5, with TRBD2 matching over 13 bases. The junction had 9 bases not matched to a gene; V was cut back by 6 bases and J by 5 bases. This CDR3 is 16 amino acids long. CDR3 loop: CASSLRLAGGRETQYF. In DNA, the CDR3 is TGTGCCAGCAGCCTGAGACTAGCGGGAGGACGGGAGACCCAGTACTTC.

This clonotype has a handful of counts. This chain uses TRBV7-2 with TRBJ2-1; D remains unclear. Trimming pared 3 bases from V and 8 bases from J, leaving 14 bases between. Germline loops: CDR1 SGHTA, CDR2 FQGNSA. The CDR3 has 14 residues. DNA for the CDR3: TGTGCCAGCAGCTTTGGCGGACGTCGGCATGAGCAGTTCTTC. Protein product: CASSFGGRRHEQFF.

This clonotype was seen a few times. The gene calls are TRBV12-3 or TRBV12-4 and TRBJ1-4; D gene ambiguous. The CDR3 runs to 13 residues. The ends were cut back, 5 bases at V and 8 bases at J, with 12 bases in the middle. CDR3 in amino acids: CASSQNGLEKLFF. The CDR3 nucleotides are TGTGCCAGCAGTCAGAATGGGCTCGAAAAACTGTTTTTT.

This chain joins TRBV20-1 and TRBJ2-1; TRBD2 agrees at 10 bases. The germline CDR1 and CDR2 sequences are DFQATT and SNEGSKA (reference sequence). The CDR3 is 16 residues long. V was clipped by 2 bases and J by 10 bases; unmatched bases: 14. The CDR3 sequence is CSARFSGGATYDEQFF. In DNA form, the CDR3 reads TGCAGTGCTAGATTCAGCGGGGGGGCCACATACGACGAGCAGTTCTTC.

This clonotype was detected only a few times. V usage is TRBV4-1 and J usage is TRBJ2-5; TRBD2 matches at 8 bases. Per the germline V gene, CDR1 is MGHRA and CDR2 is YSYEKL. CDR3 size: 15 residues. Trimming cost V 1 base and J 5 bases; bases outside gene matches: 6. The CDR3 sequence is CASSQVERGIETQYF. The CDR3 DNA reads TGCGCCAGCAGCCAAGTCGAGCGGGGGATTGAGACCCAGTACTTC.

The chain links TRBV6-2 or TRBV6-3 to TRBJ2-7, with D unclear. The V gene lost 1 base and the J gene lost 5 bases, with 12 bases spanning the gap. In germline, CDR1 is MNHEY, CDR2 SVGEGT. The CDR3 spans 14 residues. The CDR3 bases are TGTGCCAGCAGTTACTTCAAACGTGACAACGAGCAGTACTTC. Translating it yields CASSYFKRDNEQYF.

The chain recombines TRBV15 with TRBJ2-5; D is undetermined. V was clipped by 5 bases and J by 2 bases, with 15 bases between them. CDR3 length: 15 residues. Per germline, CDR1 LNHNV and CDR2 YYDKDF (reference sequence). CDR3 DNA: TGTGCCACCAGCGGTAAGGTGGCCCATCAAGAGACCCAGTACTTC. Residues: CATSGKVAHQETQYF.

In this sample, this clonotype turned up a few times. The chain recombines TRBV29-1 with TRBJ2-1; 8 bases line up with TRBD2. V was pared by 7 bases and J by 6 bases, with 14 bases of the junction left unmatched. This CDR3 has 15 residues. Germline CDR1 reads SQVTM; CDR2 reads ANQGSEA. The CDR3 DNA reads TGCAGCGCCGGGAGGGGGGCCTCTGGTGGCAATGAGCAGTTCTTC. Its translation: CSAGRGASGGNEQFF.